The 20 T cell receptor beta chains listed next were all sequenced from one sample in a study of CXCR3-negative and CXCR3-positive naive CD8 T cells. General study findings and limits: Hydrophobicity was higher for TRB CDR3s found in CXCR3-positive naive cells than in CXCR3-negative naive cells.

The authors made the TRB cDNA libraries by 5' RACE using UMI labels. TCRdb reanalyzed the 5' RACE reads, giving one entry per CDR3 protein sequence and no DNA. In all, the sample yields approximately 100,000 distinct CDR3 sequences. Their cognate antigens are unknown. Sequencing used naive CXCR3+ CD8+ T cells from blood. As for subset: CD45RO-CCR7+CD27+CD95- naive CD8+ T cells expressing CXCR3 (TNR3+). The receptors shown here come from a human donor in good health. Some clones in this sample may be carry-over from other donors' samples.

The chain combines TRBV4-3 with TRBJ1-2; TCRdb names TRBD1, which stays unverified in the absence of DNA. Germline V gene data show CDR1 as LGHNA and CDR2 as YSLEER. CDR3 length: 16 amino acids. The CDR3 region is CASSQDSGLTAYGYTF.

This chain links TRBV20-1 with TRBJ2-7; TCRdb reports TRBD2, a call that lacks DNA to check it against. The CDR3 covers 14 residues. Per the germline V gene, CDR1 is DFQATT and CDR2 is SNEGSKA (reference sequence). The CDR3 loop is CSAASGGASYEQYF.

The V and J genes are TRBV10-1 and TRBJ1-1; lacking DNA, the TRBD1 call made by TCRdb goes unchecked. This CDR3 contains 15 residues. Germline CDR1 WNHNN, CDR2 SYGVQD (reference sequence). CDR3 loop: CASSESRGRVTEAFF.

The chain is built from TRBV4-3 and TRBJ2-1. Germline CDR1 reads LGHNA; CDR2 reads YSLEER. The CDR3 extends over 15 amino acids. CDR3 in amino acids: CASSTHLEFYNEQFF.

This rearrangement joins TRBV12-3 or TRBV12-4 to TRBJ2-2; TCRdb outputs TRBD1, but without DNA this stays unchecked. This CDR3 spans 16 amino acids. CDR3 sequence reads: CASSATLDRNTGELFF.

The chain couples TRBV12-3 or TRBV12-4 to TRBJ2-1. The CDR3 is made up of 15 amino acids. Here the CDR3 reads CASSLAGSSYNEQFF.

The V call is TRBV6-2 or TRBV6-3, the J call TRBJ2-3; lacking DNA, the TRBD2 call made by TCRdb goes unchecked. CDR1 and CDR2 (germline): MNHEY, SVGEGT. The CDR3 runs to 18 residues. CDR3 loop: CASSTGSGGLWGTDTQYF.

The CDR3 loop is CASSSGRISYEQYF. This chain connects TRBV7-9 to TRBJ2-7; checking the TCRdb D call of TRBD1 is not possible without DNA. In germline, CDR1 is SEHNR, CDR2 FQNEAQ (reference sequence). The length of the CDR3 is 14 residues.

The gene calls are TRBV13 and TRBJ2-5; no DNA is available, so the TRBD1 call from TCRdb remains unchecked. CDR1 and CDR2 from the germline V gene are PRHDT and FYEKMQ (reference sequence). This CDR3 is built from 15 residues. CDR3 residues: CASSMAGGRQETQYF.

The chain is built from TRBV29-1 and TRBJ1-4; TCRdb returns TRBD1, unconfirmable since there is no DNA. CDR1 SQVTM and CDR2 ANQGSEA come from the germline V gene. This CDR3 is 16 amino acids long. This CDR3 reads CSVEGAEGDQIEKLFF.

Here the CDR3 reads CASSLLLAGVSYEQYF. The chain uses TRBV7-8 and TRBJ2-7; the D gene TCRdb calls, TRBD2, cannot be checked with no DNA. Germline values: CDR1 SGHVS, CDR2 FQNEAQ. The CDR3 totals 16 residues.

The V gene is TRBV20-1, the J gene TRBJ2-3. CDR1 DFQATT and CDR2 SNEGSKA come from the germline V gene (reference sequence). The CDR3 consists of 15 residues. CDR3 region: CSARATLMITDTQYF.

V gene TRBV6-2 or TRBV6-3 combines with J gene TRBJ1-5. Germline assignment: CDR1 MNHEY and CDR2 SVGEGT. This CDR3 is built from 13 residues. CDR3 protein: CASSTYYGLPQHF.

The genes are TRBV7-9 and TRBJ1-2. The germline gives CDR1 SEHNR, CDR2 FQNEAQ (reference sequence). The CDR3 has 12 amino acids. The chain's CDR3 is CASSFYANGYTF.

This sequence joins TRBV2 and TRBJ2-7. Germline V gives CDR1 SNHLY, CDR2 FYNNEI. The CDR3 has 11 amino acids. This chain's CDR3 is CASSSVVEQYF. The full variable domain, with the rest looked up from reference TRBV2 and TRBJ2-7, is EPEVTQTPSHQVTQMGQEVILRCVPISNHLYFYWYRQILGQKVEFLVSFYNNEISEKSEIFDDQFSVERPDGSNFTLKIRSTKLEDSAMYFCASSSVVEQYFGPGTRLTVT.

This sequence joins TRBV24-1 and TRBJ2-5. The CDR3 is made up of 17 amino acids. Germline lookup yields CDR1 KGHDR and CDR2 SFDVKD. The CDR3 spells CATSDSFAGDFQETQYF.

The chain is built from TRBV29-1 and TRBJ2-7; TCRdb's assignment of TRBD1 cannot be checked, as there is no DNA. This CDR3 comprises 12 residues. Germline V gives CDR1 SQVTM, CDR2 ANQGSEA. The CDR3 sequence is CSVLRGGYEQYF.

J is TRBJ2-7 and V is TRBV29-1; the TCRdb D gene call, TRBD2, has no DNA to confirm it. The CDR3 length is 16 residues. Germline lookup yields CDR1 SQVTM and CDR2 ANQGSEA. Here the CDR3 reads CSVEAVGGPSSYEQYF.

The chain couples TRBV19 to TRBJ2-2; TCRdb's D call of TRBD2 is untestable without DNA. The CDR3 has 17 amino acids. The germline V gene has CDR1 LNHDA and CDR2 SQIVND (reference sequence). The CDR3: CASTSFASGASTGELFF.

This clonotype is identified as medium-sized from frequency. The chain has TRBV20-1 and TRBJ2-1; TCRdb lists TRBD1, though no DNA is available to test this call. CDR1 and CDR2 from the germline V gene are DFQATT and SNEGSKA (reference sequence). The CDR3 totals 15 residues. CDR3 region: CSASPSPGSYNEQFF.